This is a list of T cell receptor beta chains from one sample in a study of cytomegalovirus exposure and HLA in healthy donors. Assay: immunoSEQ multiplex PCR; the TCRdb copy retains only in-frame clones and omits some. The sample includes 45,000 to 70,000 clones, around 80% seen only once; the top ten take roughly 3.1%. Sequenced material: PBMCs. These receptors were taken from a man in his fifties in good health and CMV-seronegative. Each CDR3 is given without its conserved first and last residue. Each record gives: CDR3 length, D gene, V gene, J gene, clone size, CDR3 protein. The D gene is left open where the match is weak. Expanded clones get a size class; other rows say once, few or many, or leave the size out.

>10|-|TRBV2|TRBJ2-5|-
ASSETPETQY
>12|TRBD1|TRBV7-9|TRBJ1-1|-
ASSGRTGAVEAF
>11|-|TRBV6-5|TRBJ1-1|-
ASRYLGGNEAF
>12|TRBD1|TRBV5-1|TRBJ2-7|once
ASSWTGGPFEQY
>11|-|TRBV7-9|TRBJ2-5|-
ASSLLAEETQY
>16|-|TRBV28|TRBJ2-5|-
ASSPQPPGLSVGETQY
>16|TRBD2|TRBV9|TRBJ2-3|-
ASSVGGQGGFSTDTQY
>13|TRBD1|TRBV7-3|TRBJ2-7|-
ASSLEGTGNYEQY
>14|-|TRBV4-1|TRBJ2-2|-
ASRLSNTGSVGELF
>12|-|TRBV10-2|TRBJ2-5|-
ATRSGLAQETQY
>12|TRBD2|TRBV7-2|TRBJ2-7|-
ASSRTSGTYEQY
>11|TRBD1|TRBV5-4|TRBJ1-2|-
ASSPRGPGGYT
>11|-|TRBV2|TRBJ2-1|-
ASSASSYNEQF
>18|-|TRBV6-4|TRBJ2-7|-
ASSDPDSTIEAGYVGEQY
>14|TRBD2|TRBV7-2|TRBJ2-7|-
ASSVRGAGGPDEQY
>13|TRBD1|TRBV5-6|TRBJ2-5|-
ASSWDRGVRETQY
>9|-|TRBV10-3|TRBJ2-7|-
AISETGEQY
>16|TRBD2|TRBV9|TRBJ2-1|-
ASSVAPPTSGIYNEQF
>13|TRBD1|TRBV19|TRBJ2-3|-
ASSMGQGVADTQY
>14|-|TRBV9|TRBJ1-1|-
ASSEPPTATNTEAF
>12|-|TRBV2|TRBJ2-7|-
ASLLAPTSYEQY
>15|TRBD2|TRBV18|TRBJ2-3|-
ASSPPTSGLGRDTQY
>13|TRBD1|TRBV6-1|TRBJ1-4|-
ASSADRVANEKLF
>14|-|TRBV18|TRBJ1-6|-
ASSPRLSSYNSPLH
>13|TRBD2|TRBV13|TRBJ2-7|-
ASSLGELAVYEQY
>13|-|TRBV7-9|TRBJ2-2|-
ASSLGGPRHGELF
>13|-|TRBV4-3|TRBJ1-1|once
ASSQETFLDTEAF
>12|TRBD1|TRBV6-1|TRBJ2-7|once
ASSAGTGTYEQY
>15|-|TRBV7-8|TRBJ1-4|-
ASSLEAGYRSNEKLF
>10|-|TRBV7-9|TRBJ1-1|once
ASSLGPVEAF
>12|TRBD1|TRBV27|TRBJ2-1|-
ASSLWDRGDEQF
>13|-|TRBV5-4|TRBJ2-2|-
ASSHGQKNTGELF
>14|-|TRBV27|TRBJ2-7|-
ASSLKWGGAGYEQY
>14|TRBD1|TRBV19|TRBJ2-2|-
ASSPDRGRGTGELF
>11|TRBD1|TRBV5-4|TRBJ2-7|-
ASSLIGQGTQY
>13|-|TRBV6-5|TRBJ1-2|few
ASAPQGTANYGYT
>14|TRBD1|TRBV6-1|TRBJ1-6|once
ASSVTGGWVGSPLH
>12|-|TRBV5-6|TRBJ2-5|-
ASSLAAGQETQY
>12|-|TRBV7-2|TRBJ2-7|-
ASSKRTQPYEQY
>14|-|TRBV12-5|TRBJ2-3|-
ASVPGATSSTDTQY
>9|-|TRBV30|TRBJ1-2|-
AWSVQFGYT
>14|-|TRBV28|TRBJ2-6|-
ASSGGTGSGANVLT
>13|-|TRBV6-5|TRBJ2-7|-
ASRRTGLGSYEQY
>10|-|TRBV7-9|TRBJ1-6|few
ASSLPRAPLH
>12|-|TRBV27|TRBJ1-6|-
ASSFAGDNSPLH
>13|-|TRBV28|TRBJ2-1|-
ASSPPGEVSNEQF
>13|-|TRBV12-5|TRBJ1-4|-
ASGFLRVVGEKLF
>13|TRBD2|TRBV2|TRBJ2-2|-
ASIGSGGAIGELF
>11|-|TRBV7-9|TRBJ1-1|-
ASSLKVPGEAF
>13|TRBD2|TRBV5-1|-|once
ASSQGLAPTYEQY
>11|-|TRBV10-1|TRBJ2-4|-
ASSYRRGNIQY
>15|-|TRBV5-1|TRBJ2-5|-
VSRPGRGVDIQETQY
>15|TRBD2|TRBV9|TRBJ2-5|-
ASSGGSQRGYQETQY
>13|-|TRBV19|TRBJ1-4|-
ASSLRVGVGEKLF
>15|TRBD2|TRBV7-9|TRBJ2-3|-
ASSLGKAGRSTDTQY
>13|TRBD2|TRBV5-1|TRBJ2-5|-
ASSRGTSGQETQY
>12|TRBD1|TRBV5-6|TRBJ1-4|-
ASSLGGGDEKLF
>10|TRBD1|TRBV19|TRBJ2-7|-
ASRGLSYEQY
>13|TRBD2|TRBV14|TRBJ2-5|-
ASSTPGLGGETQY